This is a list of T cell receptor beta chains from one sample in a study of cytomegalovirus exposure and HLA in healthy donors. Measured with immunoSEQ multiplex PCR; TCRdb has only the in-frame clones, and not every one. This sample's table has 130,000 or so clones. Sequenced: PBMCs. Every receptor here comes from a young woman in good health and CMV-seronegative. Each CDR3 is given with its conserved first and last residue. A D gene is named only where the DNA matches it firmly.

TRBV12-5	TRBJ1-1	TRBD1	CASGAQGAYTEAFF	TGTGCTAGTGGTGCTCAGGGGGCGTACACTGAAGCTTTCTTT
TRBV9	TRBJ2-1	-	CASSVLSYNEQFF	TGTGCCAGCAGCGTTCTTTCCTACAATGAGCAGTTCTTC
TRBV6-5	TRBJ1-4	TRBD1	CASSSGQRGEKLFF	TGTGCCAGCAGTTCGGGACAGAGGGGGGAAAAACTGTTTTTT
TRBV5-1	TRBJ2-3	TRBD2	CASRIGGAGGPQDTQYF	TGCGCCAGCAGAATCGGAGGGGCGGGGGGTCCCCAGGATACGCAGTATTTT
TRBV7-2	TRBJ2-3	TRBD2	CASSLAVGLAGLTDTQYF	TGTGCCAGCAGCTTAGCCGTAGGTCTAGCGGGGCTCACAGATACGCAGTATTTT
TRBV5-1	TRBJ2-5	TRBD1	CASSLAPTDRAGQYF	TGCGCCAGCAGCTTGGCCCCAACCGACAGGGCCGGGCAGTACTTC
TRBV18	TRBJ1-1	TRBD1	CASSPRQGGRNTEAFF	TGTGCCAGCTCACCACGCCAGGGGGGAAGGAACACTGAAGCTTTCTTT
TRBV30	TRBJ2-1	-	CAWSVQEGNEQFF	TGTGCCTGGAGTGTTCAGGAGGGCAATGAGCAGTTCTTC
TRBV28	TRBJ1-3	TRBD1	CASTLQGAGNTIYF	TGTGCCAGCACCTTACAGGGGGCGGGAAACACCATATATTTT
TRBV27	TRBJ2-1	TRBD2	CASSLRTPGLESGEQFF	TGTGCCAGCAGTTTACGAACGCCGGGACTAGAGAGTGGTGAGCAGTTCTTC
TRBV4-2	TRBJ2-2	-	CASSQDPSYTGELFF	TGTGCCAGCAGCCAAGATCCGAGCTACACCGGGGAGCTGTTTTTT
TRBV7-3	TRBJ2-1	TRBD1	CASSLRRPGTGTGEQFF	TGTGCCAGCAGCCTCAGGCGTCCCGGGACAGGGACGGGTGAGCAGTTCTTC
TRBV19	TRBJ2-2	TRBD2	CASSIGLAGGTNTGELFF	TGTGCCAGTAGTATCGGACTAGCGGGAGGGACGAACACCGGGGAGCTGTTTTTT
TRBV19	TRBJ1-5	-	CASSTSGGQPQHF	TGTGCCAGTAGTACGTCCGGGGGGCAGCCCCAGCATTTT
TRBV20-1	TRBJ1-2	TRBD1	CSAETGHGYTF	TGCAGTGCGGAGACAGGGCATGGCTACACCTTC
TRBV19	TRBJ1-5	TRBD1	CASSRQGASNQPQHF	TGTGCCAGTAGTCGACAGGGAGCCAGCAATCAGCCCCAGCATTTT
TRBV2	TRBJ2-1	-	CASSEARSRATYNEQFF	TGTGCCAGCAGTGAAGCTCGTAGCCGAGCCACCTACAATGAGCAGTTCTTC
TRBV18	TRBJ1-4	-	CASSPDRANEKLFF	TGTGCCAGCTCACCCGACAGAGCTAATGAAAAACTGTTTTTT
TRBV2	TRBJ2-5	-	CASSAALGGETQYF	TGTGCCAGCAGTGCAGCGTTGGGGGGAGAGACCCAGTACTTC
TRBV2	TRBJ2-7	-	CASSGWQGYEQYF	TGTGCCAGCAGTGGGTGGCAGGGCTACGAGCAGTACTTC
TRBV7-7	TRBJ2-1	-	CASSSRDSTYNEQFF	TGTGCCAGCAGCTCACGGGACTCGACTTACAATGAGCAGTTCTTC
TRBV11-2	TRBJ2-5	TRBD2	CASSPSRLAQETQYF	TGTGCCAGCAGCCCTAGCAGACTAGCCCAAGAGACCCAGTACTTC
TRBV30	TRBJ1-2	TRBD1	CAHLRDRGLGGYTF	TGTGCTCACCTCCGGGACAGGGGGCTCGGTGGCTACACCTTC
TRBV6-5	TRBJ2-5	TRBD1	CASSRPGTGTVSQYF	TGTGCCAGCAGTAGACCCGGGACAGGGACCGTATCGCAGTACTTC
TRBV19	TRBJ1-2	-	CASTKGTSRRDGYTF	TGTGCCAGTACCAAAGGGACTTCCCGCAGGGATGGCTACACCTTC
TRBV5-1	TRBJ2-7	-	CASSLGLASDEQYF	TGCGCCAGCAGCTTGGGGCTAGCCAGCGACGAGCAGTACTTC